Shown below are 7 T cell receptor beta chains from a single sample sequenced in a study of neurological immune-mediated disorders. MiXCR, applied by TCRdb to the 5' RACE reads, yields one record per CDR3 protein. The sample holds tens of thousands of distinct CDR3 sequences; 3% to 4% are singletons and the top ten take approximately 3.5%. Input material: PBMCs. The receptors originated from a man aged 40-49 years with multiple sclerosis.

This clonotype has just a few counts. This chain uses TRBV20-1 with TRBJ2-3, with a tentative D call TRBD2 (7 bases). The V end was cut by 5 bases, the J end by 3 bases, with 18 bases between. The V gene's germline CDR1 is DFQATT and CDR2 SNEGSKA (reference sequence). The length of the CDR3 is 15 residues. DNA for the CDR3: TGCAGTGCTCCGGCGGGCGGGGGCCCTACAGATACGCAGTATTTT. This sequence encodes CSAPAGGGPTDTQYF.

This clonotype was counted ten times or more. The rearrangement links TRBV10-3 to TRBJ2-7; TRBD2 aligns across 9 bases. The CDR3 spans 16 residues. The junction had 9 bases not matched to a gene; V was cut back by 4 bases and J by 2 bases. Germline assignment: CDR1 ENHRY and CDR2 SYGVKD. This CDR3 is CAISGGLAGITYEQYF. The CDR3 DNA sequence: TGTGCCATCAGTGGAGGGCTAGCGGGAATTACCTACGAGCAGTACTTC.

In this sample, this clonotype turned up many times. The J gene is TRBJ2-3, the V gene TRBV7-2; 14 bases are a match to TRBD2. V shed 1 base and J 1 base; nucleotides not matched to a gene: 7. The germline gives CDR1 SGHTA, CDR2 FQGNSA. This CDR3 contains 19 residues. The CDR3 coding sequence is TGTGCCAGCAGCTTAGGGCGACTAGCGGGGGGGCGGGGCACAGATACGCAGTATTTT. Its translation: CASSLGRLAGGRGTDTQYF. The full variable domain, with the rest looked up from reference TRBV7-2 and TRBJ2-3, is GAGVSQSPSNKVTEKGKDVELRCDPISGHTALYWYRQSLGQGLEFLIYFQGNSAPDKSGLPSDRFSAERTGGSVSTLTIQRTQQEDSAVYLCASSLGRLAGGRGTDTQYFGPGTRLTVL.

There are many counts of this clonotype. This chain connects TRBV5-5 to TRBJ2-5, with D possibly being TRBD1 or TRBD2 (5 bases each). Deletions cut 1 base from V and 7 bases from J, with 20 bases between. Germline assignment: CDR1 SGHKS and CDR2 YYEKEE (reference sequence). The CDR3 has 16 residues. Here the CDR3 DNA reads TGTGCCAGCAGCTTGTCAGGGTTTGGGGACCAGGGGACCCAGTACTTC. The encoded protein is CASSLSGFGDQGTQYF.

This clonotype was detected many times. V is TRBV28 and J is TRBJ2-4; 7 nucleotides agree with TRBD1. The CDR3 spans 11 residues. Germline lookup yields CDR1 MDHEN and CDR2 SYDVKM. The ends lost 5 bases at V and 15 bases at J; junction bases unmatched: 7. The CDR3 DNA is TGTGCCAGCAGTCCCGGGACAGAGCTGTACTTC. Protein product: CASSPGTELYF.

In its sample, this clonotype was seen many times. DNA for the CDR3: TGCAGTGCTGGGTCGCCCCAGCATTTT. Translation gives CSAGSPQHF. V and J are TRBV20-1 and TRBJ1-5; D unresolved. The CDR3 extends over 9 amino acids. V was clipped by 5 bases and J by 9 bases, with 5 bases between them. Germline V lookup: CDR1 DFQATT, CDR2 SNEGSKA (reference sequence).

This clonotype was observed at least ten times. The rearrangement joins TRBV5-1 to TRBJ1-1; D is undetermined. Between the trimmed V and J ends, which lost 3 bases and 7 bases, there was a span of 7 bases. The CDR3 has 11 residues. Germline CDR1 is SGHRS and CDR2 is YFSETQ. DNA of the CDR3: TGCGCCAGCAGCTCCTACGGTGAAGCTTTCTTT. Amino acids: CASSSYGEAFF.